This T cell receptor beta chain is from a study of blood T cell repertoires in COVID-19. At the level of the study: The analysed material was cDNA or gDNA that came from T cells, B-cell-depleted T cells, or PBMCs.

Repertoires were generated with immunoSEQ multiplex PCR, while TCRdb's copy carries only in-frame clones and drops some. The sample has some 250,000 clones; around 87% are singletons. After removal of 0 bases from V and 1 base from J, the junction contained 8 bases not matched to a gene. The CDR3 is made up of 17 amino acids. Germline V lookup: CDR1 SGHRS, CDR2 YFSETQ. The TCR comes from a woman aged 55-70 years with COVID-19, enrolled during active disease. The sequenced sample consisted of peripheral blood. The rearrangement joins TRBV5-1 to TRBJ2-7; 9 nucleotides line up with TRBD2. The CDR3 here is CASSLGLAGKSSYEQYF. CDR3 DNA: TGCGCCAGCAGCTTGGGGCTAGCGGGAAAGAGTTCCTACGAGCAGTACTTC.